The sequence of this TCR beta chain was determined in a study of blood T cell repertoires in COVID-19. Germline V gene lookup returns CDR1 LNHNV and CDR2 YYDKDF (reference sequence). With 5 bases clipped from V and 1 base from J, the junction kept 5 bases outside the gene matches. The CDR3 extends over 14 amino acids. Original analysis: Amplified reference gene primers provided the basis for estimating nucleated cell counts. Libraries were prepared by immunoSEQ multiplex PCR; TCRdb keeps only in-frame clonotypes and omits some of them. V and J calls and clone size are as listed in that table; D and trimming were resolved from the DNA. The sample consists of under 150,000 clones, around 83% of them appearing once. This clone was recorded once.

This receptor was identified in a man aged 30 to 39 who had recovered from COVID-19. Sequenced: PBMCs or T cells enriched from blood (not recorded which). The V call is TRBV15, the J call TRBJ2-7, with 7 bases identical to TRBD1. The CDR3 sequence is CATSPTGVSYEQYF. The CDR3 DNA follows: TGTGCCACCAGCCCTACAGGGGTGTCCTACGAGCAGTACTTC.